These 15 T cell receptor beta chains were all obtained from the same sample, sequenced in a study of blood T cell repertoires in COVID-19. The table came from immunoSEQ multiplex PCR; TCRdb's copy has only in-frame clones and leaves some out. This table has about 120,000 clones, over 80% appearing once. Sequencing was performed on peripheral blood. The receptors stem from a woman aged 70-85 years with acute or convalescent COVID-19.

The chain uses TRBV11-2 and TRBJ2-1, with 15 bases identical to TRBD2. The germline V gene has CDR1 SGHAT and CDR2 FQNNGV. J was trimmed by 10 bases and V by 4 bases; bases with no gene match: 8. The CDR3 is made up of 16 amino acids. The CDR3 DNA is TGTGCCAGCAGCTCTCTGGGACTAGCGGGGGGAAACGAGCAGTTCTTC. Translation gives CASSSLGLAGGNEQFF.

The V call is TRBV27, the J call TRBJ1-1, with D uncertain. Trimming shortened V by 4 bases and J by 2 bases, and 8 bases separated the two germline ends. The CDR3 loop spans 13 amino acids. Germline lookup yields CDR1 MNHEY and CDR2 SMNVEV (reference sequence). The CDR3 protein is CASSSLRNTEAFF. The CDR3 coding sequence is TGTGCCAGCAGTTCCCTCAGAAACACTGAAGCTTTCTTT.

CDR3 nucleotides: TGTGCTAGTGGTCTCCGGACAGGGGGGAATGAGCAGTTCTTC. This sequence encodes CASGLRTGGNEQFF. The gene calls are TRBV12-5 and TRBJ2-1; 10 bases are shared with TRBD1. The trim removed 5 bases at V and 7 bases at J, leaving 5 bases unmatched. The CDR3 runs 14 residues. The V gene's germline CDR1 is LGHNT and CDR2 FRNRAP. The full variable domain, its missing parts supplied by reference TRBV12-5 and TRBJ2-1, is DARVTQTPRHKVTEMGQEVTMRCQPILGHNTVFWYRQTMMQGLELLAYFRNRAPLDDSGMPKDRFSAEMPDATLATLKIQPSEPRDSAVYFCASGLRTGGNEQFFGPGTRLTVL.

This sequence joins TRBV20-1 and TRBJ1-2; 9 nucleotides align to TRBD1. This CDR3 has 11 amino acids. J lost 7 bases, V lost 6 bases, and 3 bases had no gene match. Germline CDR1 reads DFQATT; CDR2 reads SNEGSKA (reference sequence). The CDR3, as DNA: TGCAGTGCCGCGACAGGGGGTGGCTACACCTTC. Translating gives CSAATGGGYTF.

The chain links TRBV6-5 to TRBJ2-5; 8 nucleotides agree with TRBD1. This CDR3 region has 16 residues. Germline loops: CDR1 MNHEY, CDR2 SVGAGI. With V trimmed by 2 bases and J by 5 bases, 10 bases remained unmatched. The CDR3 DNA reads as TGTGCCAGCAGTTACCTAGGGACAGGCGTTCGGGAGACCCAGTACTTC. It translates to CASSYLGTGVRETQYF.

In DNA form, the CDR3 reads TGTGCCAGCAGTCGTACCGGGACAGGGGGCAGGGGCACTGAAGCTTTCTTT. Translated, it gives CASSRTGTGGRGTEAFF. The rearrangement joins TRBV6-6 to TRBJ1-1; 12 bases fit TRBD1. This CDR3 spans 17 amino acids. V trimming: 5 bases; J trimming: 4 bases; junction bases outside the gene matches: 11. From germline, CDR1 is MNHNY and CDR2 SVGAGI (reference sequence).

The chain recombines TRBV5-1 with TRBJ2-3; 13 bases are shared with TRBD2. This CDR3 is 19 amino acids long. V lost 1 base and J lost 2; bases outside the gene matches: 10. Germline CDR1 and CDR2: SGHRS and YFSETQ. The CDR3 DNA reads TGCGCCAGCAGCTTGCTGCCCCGGACTAGCGGGGGAGACACAGATACGCAGTATTTT. Protein: CASSLLPRTSGGDTDTQYF.

The chain couples TRBV7-2 to TRBJ2-7, with TRBD1 matching over 12 bases. The CDR3 sequence is 15 residues long. With V trimmed by 5 bases and J by 5 bases, 7 bases remained unmatched. Germline V gene data show CDR1 as SGHTA and CDR2 as FQGNSA. CDR3 residues: CASSPGTGGYHEQYF. The CDR3 bases are TGTGCCAGCAGCCCGGGGACAGGGGGCTACCACGAGCAGTACTTC.

This chain connects TRBV27 to TRBJ1-2; 8 bases are shared with TRBD1. Per germline, CDR1 MNHEY and CDR2 SMNVEV (reference sequence). J was trimmed by 8 bases and V by 3 bases; bases with no gene match: 8. The CDR3 is 14 residues long. The CDR3 protein is CASSFGGQGRGYTF. CDR3 coding DNA: TGTGCCAGCAGTTTCGGAGGACAGGGACGGGGCTACACCTTC.

This clone was recorded once. The CDR3 protein is CASSPRLRTDRGRRSEQYF. Here the CDR3 DNA reads TGTGCCAGCAGCCCAAGACTTAGGACTGACAGGGGGCGAAGATCCGAGCAGTACTTC. This chain joins TRBV7-9 and TRBJ2-7, with 10 bases aligning to TRBD1. Germline CDR1 reads SEHNR; CDR2 reads FQNEAQ (reference sequence). V shed 5 bases and J 6 bases; nucleotides not matched to a gene: 22. The length of the CDR3 is 19 residues.

This chain joins TRBV3-1 (or the pseudogene TRBV3-2) and TRBJ1-5; 7 bases are shared with TRBD1. CDR3 length: 15 amino acids. The germline V gene encodes CDR1 LGHDT and CDR2 YNNKEL (reference sequence). Trimming cost V 1 base and J 5 bases; bases outside gene matches: 5. As DNA, the CDR3 is TGTGCCAGCAGCCAAGGGACAGGAAACGATCAGCCCCAGCATTTT. It codes for CASSQGTGNDQPQHF.

V gene TRBV11-2 combines with J gene TRBJ2-2, with 8 bases aligning to TRBD1. Germline assignment: CDR1 SGHAT and CDR2 FQNNGV. V gave up 6 bases and J gave up 7 bases; unmatched junction bases: 7. This CDR3 region has 14 residues. The CDR3 loop is CASSIGQGGGELFF. In DNA form, the CDR3 reads TGTGCCAGCAGTATAGGACAGGGCGGCGGGGAGCTGTTTTTT. The whole variable domain, filled in from reference TRBV11-2 and TRBJ2-2, reads EAGVAQSPRYKIIEKRQSVAFWCNPISGHATLYWYQQILGQGPKLLIQFQNNGVVDDSQLPKDRFSAERLKGVDSTLKIQPAKLEDSAVYLCASSIGQGGGELFFGEGSRLTVL.

The chain recombines TRBV5-1 with TRBJ2-2; 11 positions agree with TRBD1. V trimming: 4 bases; J trimming: 4 bases; junction bases outside the gene matches: 3. CDR3 length equals 15 residues. The germline CDR1 and CDR2 sequences are SGHRS and YFSETQ. CDR3 loop: CASSTGQGGTGELFF. The CDR3, as DNA: TGCGCCAGCAGCACGGGACAGGGGGGCACCGGGGAGCTGTTTTTT. Together with reference TRBV5-1 and TRBJ2-2, the CDR3 gives the full variable domain: KAGVTQTPRYLIKTRGQQVTLSCSPISGHRSVSWYQQTPGQGLQFLFEYFSETQRNKGNFPGRFSGRQFSNSRSEMNVSTLELGDSALYLCASSTGQGGTGELFFGEGSRLTVL.

This sequence joins TRBV10-2 and TRBJ2-2; perhaps TRBD1 as D (5 bases). V shed 2 bases and J shed 0 bases, with 10 bases lying between them. Germline loops: CDR1 WSHSY, CDR2 SAAADI. The CDR3 length is 16 residues. CDR3 residues: CASSEVQVTNTGELFF. The CDR3 nucleotides read TGCGCCAGCAGTGAGGTACAGGTTACGAACACCGGGGAGCTGTTTTTT.

The chain links TRBV27 to TRBJ2-1; tentative D call: TRBD2 (6 bases). The CDR3 has 15 residues. Trimming took 2 bases from V and 7 from J, leaving 15 bases between them. The germline gives CDR1 MNHEY, CDR2 SMNVEV (reference sequence). CDR3 nucleotides: TGTGCCAGCAGTTTAAATGCGGGGTCTCAGAATGAGCAGTTCTTC. Translated: CASSLNAGSQNEQFF.